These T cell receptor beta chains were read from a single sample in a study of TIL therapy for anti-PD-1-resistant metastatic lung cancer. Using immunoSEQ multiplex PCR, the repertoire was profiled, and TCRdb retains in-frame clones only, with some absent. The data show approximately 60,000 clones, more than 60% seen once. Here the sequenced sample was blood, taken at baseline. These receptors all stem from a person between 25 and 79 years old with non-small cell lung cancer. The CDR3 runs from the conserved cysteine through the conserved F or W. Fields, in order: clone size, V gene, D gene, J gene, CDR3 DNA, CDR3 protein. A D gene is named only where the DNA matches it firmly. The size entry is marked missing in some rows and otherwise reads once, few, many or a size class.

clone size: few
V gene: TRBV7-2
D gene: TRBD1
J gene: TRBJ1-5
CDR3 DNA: TGTGCCAGCAGTCCGGGACAGGGCTATAGCAATCAGCCCCAGCATTTT
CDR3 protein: CASSPGQGYSNQPQHF

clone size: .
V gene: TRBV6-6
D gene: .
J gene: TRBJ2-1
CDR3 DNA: TGTGCCAGCAGGCGGAACAGCCAGTCCAATGAGCAGTTCTTC
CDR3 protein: CASRRNSQSNEQFF

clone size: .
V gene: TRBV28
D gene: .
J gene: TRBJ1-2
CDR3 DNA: TGTGCCAGCAGTTCCCGGGACGTCGGCTATGGCTACACCTTC
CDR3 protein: CASSSRDVGYGYTF

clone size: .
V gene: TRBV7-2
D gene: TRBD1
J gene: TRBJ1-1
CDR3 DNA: TGTGCCAGCAGCTTTGCCGGGACAGGGGGCTTTGAAGCTTTCTTT
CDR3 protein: CASSFAGTGGFEAFF

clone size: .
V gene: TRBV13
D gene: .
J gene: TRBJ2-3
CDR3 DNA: TGTGCCAGCAGCTTATTTAAGACAGATACGCAGTATTTT
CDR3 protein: CASSLFKTDTQYF

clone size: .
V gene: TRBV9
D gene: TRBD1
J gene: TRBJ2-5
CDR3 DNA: TGTGCCAGCAGCGTAGACAGGGGGCGTTTAGAGACCCAGTACTTC
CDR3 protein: CASSVDRGRLETQYF

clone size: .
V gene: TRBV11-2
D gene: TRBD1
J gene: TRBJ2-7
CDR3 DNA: TGTGCCAGCAGCCGGGACAGGGGACCCTACGAGCAGTACTTC
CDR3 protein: CASSRDRGPYEQYF

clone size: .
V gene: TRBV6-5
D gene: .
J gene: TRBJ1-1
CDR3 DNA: TGTGCCAGCACCACGGGGGGGGGAGGGACTGAAGCTTTCTTT
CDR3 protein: CASTTGGGGTEAFF

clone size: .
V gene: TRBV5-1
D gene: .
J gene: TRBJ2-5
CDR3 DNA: TGCGCCAGCAGTCCTCTGGGGTCCCAAGAGACCCAGTACTTC
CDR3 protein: CASSPLGSQETQYF

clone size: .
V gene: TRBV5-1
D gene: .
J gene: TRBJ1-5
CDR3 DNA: TGCGCCAGCAGCCCTGACTGGGATCAGCCCCAGCATTTT
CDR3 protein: CASSPDWDQPQHF

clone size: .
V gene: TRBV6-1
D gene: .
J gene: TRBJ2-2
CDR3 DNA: TGTGCCAGCAGCCAACTGTATACCGGGGAGCTGTTTTTT
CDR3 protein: CASSQLYTGELFF

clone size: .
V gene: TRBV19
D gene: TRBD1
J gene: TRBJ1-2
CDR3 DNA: TGTGCCAGTACCCGGGGGGCCGGGACAGCAAGTATCTATGGCTACACCTTC
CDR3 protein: CASTRGAGTASIYGYTF

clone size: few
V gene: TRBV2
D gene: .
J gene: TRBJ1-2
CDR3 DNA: TGTGCCAGCAGTTTGGACCCTTACTATGGCTACACCTTC
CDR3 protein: CASSLDPYYGYTF

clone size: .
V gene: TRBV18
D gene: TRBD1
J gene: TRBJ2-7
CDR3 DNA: TGTGCCAGCTCACCAAGGGGATTAGGACAGGGCTACGAGCAGTACTTC
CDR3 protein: CASSPRGLGQGYEQYF

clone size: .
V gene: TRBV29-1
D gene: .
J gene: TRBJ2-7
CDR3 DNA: TGCAGCGTTGCAAGCAAGACCGTCTACGAGCAGTACTTC
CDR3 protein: CSVASKTVYEQYF

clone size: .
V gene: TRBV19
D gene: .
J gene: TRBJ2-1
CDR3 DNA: TGTGCCAGTAGTAGTTACAATGAGCAGTTCTTC
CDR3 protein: CASSSYNEQFF

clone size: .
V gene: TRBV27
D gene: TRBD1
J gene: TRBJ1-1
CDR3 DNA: TGTGCCAGCAGTCCGTGGACAGGGAGTGAAGCTTTCTTT
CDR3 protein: CASSPWTGSEAFF

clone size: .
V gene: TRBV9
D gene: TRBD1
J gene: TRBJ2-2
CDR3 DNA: TGTGCCAGCAGCTACCGGGACAGCAACAGGAACGGGGAGCTGTTTTTT
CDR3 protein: CASSYRDSNRNGELFF

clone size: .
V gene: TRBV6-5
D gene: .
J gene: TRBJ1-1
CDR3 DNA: TGTGCCAGCAGTTACCACGGGACACCGAACACTGAAGCTTTCTTT
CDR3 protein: CASSYHGTPNTEAFF

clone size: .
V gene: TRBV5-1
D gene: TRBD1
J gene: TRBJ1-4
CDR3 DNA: TGCGCCAGCAGCGTACGTGGACAGGAGAGAGGTGAAAAACTGTTTTTT
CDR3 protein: CASSVRGQERGEKLFF

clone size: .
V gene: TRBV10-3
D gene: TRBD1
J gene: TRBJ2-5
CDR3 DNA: TGTGCCATCAGTGATCGGTCGAGGACAGGGGGCGGCGCGGAGACCCAGTACTTC
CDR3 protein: CAISDRSRTGGGAETQYF

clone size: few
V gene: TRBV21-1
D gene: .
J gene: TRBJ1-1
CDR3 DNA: TGTGCCAGCAGCCCGGACAGGGTGGAGGTCACTGAAGCTTTCTTT
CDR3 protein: CASSPDRVEVTEAFF

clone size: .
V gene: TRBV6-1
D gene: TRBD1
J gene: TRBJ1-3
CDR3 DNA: TGTGCCAGCAGTGAAGAGACAGGGAGCTCTGGAAACACCATATATTTT
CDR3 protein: CASSEETGSSGNTIYF

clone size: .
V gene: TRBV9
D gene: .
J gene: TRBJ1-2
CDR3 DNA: TGTGCCAGCAGCGTAGGGGGCAGCCAAGCTAACTATGGCTACACCTTC
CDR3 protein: CASSVGGSQANYGYTF

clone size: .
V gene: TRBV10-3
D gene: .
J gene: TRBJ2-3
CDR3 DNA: TGTGCCATCAGTGAGCGAACGGACACAGATACGCAGTATTTT
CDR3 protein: CAISERTDTDTQYF